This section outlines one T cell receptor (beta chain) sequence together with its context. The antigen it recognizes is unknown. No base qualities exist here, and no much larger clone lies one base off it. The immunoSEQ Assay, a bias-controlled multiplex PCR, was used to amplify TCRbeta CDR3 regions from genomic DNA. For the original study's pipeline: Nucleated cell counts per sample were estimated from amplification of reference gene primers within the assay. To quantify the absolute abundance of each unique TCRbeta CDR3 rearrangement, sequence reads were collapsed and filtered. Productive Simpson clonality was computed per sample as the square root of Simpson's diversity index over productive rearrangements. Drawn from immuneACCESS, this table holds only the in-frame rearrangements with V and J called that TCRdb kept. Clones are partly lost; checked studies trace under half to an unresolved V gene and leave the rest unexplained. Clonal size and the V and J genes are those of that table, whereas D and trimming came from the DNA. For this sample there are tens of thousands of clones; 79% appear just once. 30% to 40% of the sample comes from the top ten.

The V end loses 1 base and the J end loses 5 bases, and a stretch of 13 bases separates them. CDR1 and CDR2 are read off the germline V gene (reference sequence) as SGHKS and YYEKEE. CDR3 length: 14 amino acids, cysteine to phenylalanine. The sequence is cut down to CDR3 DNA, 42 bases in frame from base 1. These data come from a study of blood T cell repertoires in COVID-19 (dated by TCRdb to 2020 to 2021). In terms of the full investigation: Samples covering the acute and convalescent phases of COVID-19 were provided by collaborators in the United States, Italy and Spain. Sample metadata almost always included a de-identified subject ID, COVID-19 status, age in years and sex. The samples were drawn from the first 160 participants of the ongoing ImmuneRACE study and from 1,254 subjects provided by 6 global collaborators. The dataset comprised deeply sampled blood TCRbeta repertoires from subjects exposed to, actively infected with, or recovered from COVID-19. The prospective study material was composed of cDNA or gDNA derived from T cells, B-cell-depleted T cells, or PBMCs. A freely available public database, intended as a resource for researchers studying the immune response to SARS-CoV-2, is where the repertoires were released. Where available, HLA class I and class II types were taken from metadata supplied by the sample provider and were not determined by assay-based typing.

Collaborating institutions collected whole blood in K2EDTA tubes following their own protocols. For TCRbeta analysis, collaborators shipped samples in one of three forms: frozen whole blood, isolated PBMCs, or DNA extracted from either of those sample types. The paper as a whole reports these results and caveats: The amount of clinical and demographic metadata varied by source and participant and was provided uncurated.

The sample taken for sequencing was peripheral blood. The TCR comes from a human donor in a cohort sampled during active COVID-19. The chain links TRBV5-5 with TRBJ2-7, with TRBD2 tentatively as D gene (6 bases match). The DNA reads TGTGCCAGCAGCTTGTTAAGCGGGCCCCACGAGCAGTACTTC. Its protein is CASSLLSGPHEQYF.